A single T cell receptor beta chain is shown here with its context. The antigen is unknown. Noted treatment: roughly 11-day PBMC culture with coronavirus spike peptide pools or control peptides (ViraFEST assay). Before the COVID-19 pandemic (2011-2018), CD4+ T cells were obtained from the unexposed donor. Every well contained 1.5 million to 2.5 million PBMCs, which were grown with about 9.3 IU/ml IL-2 and around 9.5 ug/ml peptide pools. V was shortened by 0 bases and J by 3 bases, with 20 bases between the two germline ends. The CDR3 contains 18 residues. Germline assignment: CDR1 ENHRY and CDR2 SYGVKD. The sample belongs to a study of vaccination and CD4 T cells after COVID-19. Background on the study: Across the group, participants received two doses of either BNT162b2 or mRNA-1273 vaccine. Study observations and caveats: When vaccine-specific clones from convalescent patients were examined, 304 of 307 were spike mono-reactive.

The Oncomine TCR Beta short-read assay was applied to DNA of cultured CD4+ T cells. Genomic DNA was isolated from CD4+ T cells that had been cultured. TCRdb re-derived calls from the PCR reads in MiXCR, one entry per CDR3 protein. Of fewer than 13,000 distinct CDR3 sequences in the sample, approximately 30% are singletons; the top ten hold around 20%. Sequenced input: CD4+ T cells from blood, cultured in vitro. The genes are TRBV10-3 and TRBJ2-5; D may be TRBD1 (6 bases). The receptor comes from a human donor in good health. The CDR3 DNA is TGTGCCATCAGTGAGTCGAGGGAAAACAGGGCAGAAGAAGAGACCCAGTACTTC. It yields the protein CAISESRENRAEEETQYF.